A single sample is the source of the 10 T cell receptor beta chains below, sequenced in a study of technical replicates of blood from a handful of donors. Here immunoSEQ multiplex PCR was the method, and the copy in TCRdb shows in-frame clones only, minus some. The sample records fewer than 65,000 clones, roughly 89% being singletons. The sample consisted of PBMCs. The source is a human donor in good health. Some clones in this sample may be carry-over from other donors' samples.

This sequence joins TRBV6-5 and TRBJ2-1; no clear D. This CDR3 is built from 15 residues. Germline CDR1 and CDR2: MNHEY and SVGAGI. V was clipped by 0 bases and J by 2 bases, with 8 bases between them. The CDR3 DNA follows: TGTGCCAGCAGTTACTCGTCGGTACCCTACAATGAGCAGTTCTTC. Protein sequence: CASSYSSVPYNEQFF.

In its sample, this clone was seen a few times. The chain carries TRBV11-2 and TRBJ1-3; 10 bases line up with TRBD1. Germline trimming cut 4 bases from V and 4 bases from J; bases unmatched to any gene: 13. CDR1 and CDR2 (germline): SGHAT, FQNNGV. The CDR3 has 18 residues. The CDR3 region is CASSSGTGVSGWGNTIYF. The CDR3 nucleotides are TGTGCCAGCAGCTCCGGGACAGGGGTCTCAGGTTGGGGAAACACCATATATTTT.

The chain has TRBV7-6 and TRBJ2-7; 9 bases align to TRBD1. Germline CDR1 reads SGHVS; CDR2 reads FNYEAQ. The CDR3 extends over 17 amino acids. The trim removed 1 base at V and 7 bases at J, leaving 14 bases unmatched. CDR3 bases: TGTGCCAGCAGCTTAGGCCCTTTGACAGGGGGAGGTATAGAGCAGTACTTC. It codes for CASSLGPLTGGGIEQYF.

The CDR3, as DNA: TGTGCCTGGAGTATCTCGAGGGCGGTCACAGATACGCAGTATTTT. It codes for CAWSISRAVTDTQYF. This sequence joins TRBV30 and TRBJ2-3; D may be TRBD2 (5 bases). The CDR3 is 15 residues long. The V and J ends lost 2 bases and 2 bases respectively, with 14 bases between them. The germline V gene encodes CDR1 GTSNPN and CDR2 SVGIG (reference sequence).

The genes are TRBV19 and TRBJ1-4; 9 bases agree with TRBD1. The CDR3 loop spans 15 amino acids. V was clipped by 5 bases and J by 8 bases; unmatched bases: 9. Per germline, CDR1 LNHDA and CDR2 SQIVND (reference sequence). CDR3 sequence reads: CASSLTTGGSEKLFF. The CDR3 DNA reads TGTGCCAGTAGTTTAACTACAGGGGGCTCAGAAAAACTGTTTTTT.

CDR3 amino acids: CASSFGGGPNEQFF. In DNA form, the CDR3 reads TGTGCCAGCAGCTTTGGGGGAGGTCCCAATGAGCAGTTCTTC. The J gene is TRBJ2-1, the V gene TRBV7-2; TRBD2 might be the D (6 bases). The CDR3 runs to 14 residues. V lost 3 bases, J lost 6 bases, and 12 bases lay in between. Per germline, CDR1 SGHTA and CDR2 FQGNSA. The complete variable domain, with remaining parts taken from reference TRBV7-2 and TRBJ2-1, reads GAGVSQSPSNKVTEKGKDVELRCDPISGHTALYWYRQSLGQGLEFLIYFQGNSAPDKSGLPSDRFSAERTGGSVSTLTIQRTQQEDSAVYLCASSFGGGPNEQFFGPGTRLTVL.

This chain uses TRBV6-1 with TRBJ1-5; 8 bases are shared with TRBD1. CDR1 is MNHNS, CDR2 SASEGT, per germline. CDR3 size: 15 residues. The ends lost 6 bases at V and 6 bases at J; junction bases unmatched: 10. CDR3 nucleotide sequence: TGTGCCAGCAGCGTGGACAGGGAAGTGACTCAGCCCCAGCATTTT. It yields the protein CASSVDREVTQPQHF.

CDR3 loop: CASSFRDLEQYF. For the CDR3, the DNA is TGTGCCAGCAGCTTCCGGGATTTAGAGCAGTACTTC. The chain recombines TRBV7-9 with TRBJ2-7; D perhaps matches TRBD2 (5 bases). Germline V gene sequence: CDR1 SEHNR, CDR2 FQNEAQ (reference sequence). V shed 3 bases and J shed 7 bases, with 10 bases lying between them. This CDR3 is built from 12 residues.

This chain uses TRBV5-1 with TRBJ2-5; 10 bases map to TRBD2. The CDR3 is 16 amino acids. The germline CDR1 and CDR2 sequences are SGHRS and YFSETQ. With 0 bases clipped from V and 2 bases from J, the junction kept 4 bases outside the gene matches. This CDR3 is CASSLGWTSGQETQYF. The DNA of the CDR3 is TGCGCCAGCAGCTTGGGCTGGACTAGCGGACAAGAGACCCAGTACTTC.

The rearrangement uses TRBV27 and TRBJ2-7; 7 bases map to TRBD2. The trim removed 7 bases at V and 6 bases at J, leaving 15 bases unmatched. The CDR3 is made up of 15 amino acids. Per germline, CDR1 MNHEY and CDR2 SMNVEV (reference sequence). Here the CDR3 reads CASTPASGGSREQYF. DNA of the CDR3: TGTGCCAGCACCCCTGCGTCAGGCGGGAGCCGCGAGCAGTACTTC.